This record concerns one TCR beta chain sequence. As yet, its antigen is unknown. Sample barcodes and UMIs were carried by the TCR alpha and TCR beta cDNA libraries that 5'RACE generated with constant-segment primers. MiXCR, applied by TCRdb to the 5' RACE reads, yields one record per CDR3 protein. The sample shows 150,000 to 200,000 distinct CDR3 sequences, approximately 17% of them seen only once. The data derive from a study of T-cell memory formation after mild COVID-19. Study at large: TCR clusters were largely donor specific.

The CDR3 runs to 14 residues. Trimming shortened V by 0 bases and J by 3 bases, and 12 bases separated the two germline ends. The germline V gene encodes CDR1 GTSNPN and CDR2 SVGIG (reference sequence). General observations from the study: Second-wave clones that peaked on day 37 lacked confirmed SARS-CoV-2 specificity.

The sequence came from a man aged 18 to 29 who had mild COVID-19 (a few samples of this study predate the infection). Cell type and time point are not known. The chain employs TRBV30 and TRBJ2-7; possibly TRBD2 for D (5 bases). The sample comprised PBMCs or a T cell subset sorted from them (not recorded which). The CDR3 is CAWSVRSGSYEQYF. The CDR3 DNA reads TGTGCCTGGAGTGTACGAAGTGGGAGCTACGAGCAGTACTTC.